This T cell receptor beta chain was sequenced for a study of cytomegalovirus exposure and HLA in healthy donors. With respect to this clone: As yet, its antigen is unknown.

Study-wide points: Productive rates of about 90% or about 30% were seen for most TCR beta V segments in an earlier analysis.

Each donor was healthy, and each was a bone marrow donor. Unrecorded immune exposure was likely among donors, who were nominally healthy when sampled. Primers: 60 Vbeta forward and 13 Jbeta reverse. The assay was immunoSEQ multiplex PCR, and TCRdb's table has in-frame clones only and misses some. The sample totals more than 200,000 clones. The germline gives CDR1 SSHAT, CDR2 FNYEAQ (reference sequence). V was pared by 2 bases and J by 4 bases, with 5 bases of the junction left unmatched. CDR3 length: 16 amino acids. The chain uses TRBV7-7 and TRBJ2-5; 12 positions agree with TRBD1. The TCR comes from a woman aged 25 to 39 in good health and CMV-seropositive. Sequenced: PBMCs. The CDR3 loop reads CASSLIGTGGGETQYF. The CDR3 coding sequence is TGTGCCAGCAGCTTAATAGGGACAGGGGGCGGAGAGACCCAGTACTTC.